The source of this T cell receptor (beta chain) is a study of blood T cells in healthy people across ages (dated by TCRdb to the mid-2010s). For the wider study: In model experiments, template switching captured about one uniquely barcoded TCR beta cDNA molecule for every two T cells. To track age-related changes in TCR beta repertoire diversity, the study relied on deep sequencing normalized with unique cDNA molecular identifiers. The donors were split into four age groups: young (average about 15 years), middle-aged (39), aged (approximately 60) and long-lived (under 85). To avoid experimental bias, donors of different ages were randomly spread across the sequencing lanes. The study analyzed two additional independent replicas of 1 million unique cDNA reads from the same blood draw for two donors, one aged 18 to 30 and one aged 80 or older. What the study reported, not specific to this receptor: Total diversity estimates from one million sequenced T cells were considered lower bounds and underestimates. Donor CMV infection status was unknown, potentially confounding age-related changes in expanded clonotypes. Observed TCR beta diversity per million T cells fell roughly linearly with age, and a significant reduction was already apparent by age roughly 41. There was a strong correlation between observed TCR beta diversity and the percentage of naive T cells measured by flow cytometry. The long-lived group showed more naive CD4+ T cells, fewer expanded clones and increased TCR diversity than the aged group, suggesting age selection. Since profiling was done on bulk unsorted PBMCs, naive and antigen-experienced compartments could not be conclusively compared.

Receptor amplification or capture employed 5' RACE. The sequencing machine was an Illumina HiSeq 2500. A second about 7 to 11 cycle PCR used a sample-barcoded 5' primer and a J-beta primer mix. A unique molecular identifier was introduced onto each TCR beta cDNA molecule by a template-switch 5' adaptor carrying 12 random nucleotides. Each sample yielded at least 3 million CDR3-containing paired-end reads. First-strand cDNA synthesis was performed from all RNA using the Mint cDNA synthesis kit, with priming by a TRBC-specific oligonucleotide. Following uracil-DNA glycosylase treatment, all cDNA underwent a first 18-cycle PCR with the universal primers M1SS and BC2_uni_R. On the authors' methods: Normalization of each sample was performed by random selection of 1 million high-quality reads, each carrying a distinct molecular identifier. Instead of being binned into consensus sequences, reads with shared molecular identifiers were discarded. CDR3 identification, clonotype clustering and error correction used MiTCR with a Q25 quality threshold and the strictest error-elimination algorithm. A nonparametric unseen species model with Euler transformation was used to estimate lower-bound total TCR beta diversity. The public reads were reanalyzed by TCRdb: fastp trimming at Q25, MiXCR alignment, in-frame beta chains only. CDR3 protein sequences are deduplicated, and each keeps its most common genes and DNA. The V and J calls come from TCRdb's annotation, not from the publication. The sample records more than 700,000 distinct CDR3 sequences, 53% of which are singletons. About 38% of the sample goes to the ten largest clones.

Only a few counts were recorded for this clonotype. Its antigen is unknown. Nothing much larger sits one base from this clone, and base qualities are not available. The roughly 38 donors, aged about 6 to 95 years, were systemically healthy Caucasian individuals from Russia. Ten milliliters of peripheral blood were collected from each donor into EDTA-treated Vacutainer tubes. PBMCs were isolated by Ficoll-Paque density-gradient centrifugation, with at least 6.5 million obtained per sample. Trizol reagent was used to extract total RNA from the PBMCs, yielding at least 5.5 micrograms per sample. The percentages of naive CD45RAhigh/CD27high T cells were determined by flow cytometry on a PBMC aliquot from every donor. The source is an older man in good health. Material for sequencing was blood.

The CDR3: CASSLLGQTSQETQYF. The nucleotide sequence reads as follows: TGTGCCAGCAGTTTATTGGGACAGACATCTCAAGAGACCCAGTACTTC. This chain is built from TRBV27 and TRBJ2-5, and 7 bases in between align with TRBD1. Trimming removed 1 base from V and 2 bases from J; the gene matches leave 7 bases unexplained. CDR1 MNHEY and CDR2 SMNVEV were looked up in the germline V gene (reference sequence). The CDR3 spans 16 residues, from the cysteine through the phenylalanine. The CDR3 DNA has 48 bases and is translated from base 1.